Detailed here is one TCR beta chain. Its antigen is still unknown. These data are taken from a study of siplizumab effects on memory and regulatory T cells. Clones were read by immunoSEQ multiplex PCR, and TCRdb kept only the in-frame ones, dropping some. The data hold some 75,000 clones, with 90% to 95% observed a single time. The CDR3 runs 13 residues. Trimming removed 3 bases from V and 6 bases from J, with 10 bases in between. Germline CDR1 is SGHTA and CDR2 is FQGTGA. Study-wide findings and caveats: Memory T cells appeared less diverse than naive cells, which seemed to contribute substantially to alloresponse. Siplizumab cultures yielded proliferating Tregs whose suppressive function was not confirmed. Roughly 75-95% of proliferating CD4+ or CD8+ clones lacked an assignable naive or memory phenotype. Siplizumab, the agent tested, significantly reduced alloreactive sequences traceable to unstimulated CD4+ memory cells.

Source material: CD8+ T cells sorted from blood. The clonotype was recovered from a human donor in good health. The chain carries TRBV7-3 and TRBJ2-3, with D tentatively TRBD1 (6 bases). The CDR3 DNA reads as TGTGCCAGCAGCTTTGGGGGCCCTGATACGCAGTATTTT. Encoded protein: CASSFGGPDTQYF. The full variable domain, completed using reference TRBV7-3 and TRBJ2-3, is GAGVSQTPSNKVTEKGKYVELRCDPISGHTALYWYRQSLGQGPEFLIYFQGTGAADDSGLPNDRFFAVRPEGSVSTLKIQRTERGDSAVYLCASSFGGPDTQYFGPGTRLTVL.